The clone carrying this T cell receptor beta chain was recorded many times. Germline V lookup: CDR1 MNHEY, CDR2 SMNVEV (reference sequence). The CDR3 is 14 amino acids. The V and J ends lost 5 bases and 3 bases respectively, with 13 bases between them. The sample comes from a study of T cells in Graves' hyperthyroidism and ophthalmopathy. For the study at large: Staff took peripheral blood when the initial diagnosis was made, before any treatment began.

TCR beta CDR3 sequences were amplified from RNA transcripts. With the HTBI primer set, the TCR CDR3 went through a first round of RT-PCR. MiXCR was run by TCRdb on the multiplex PCR reads, yielding one entry per CDR3 protein. Here the sample spans 400,000 to 600,000 distinct CDR3 sequences, more than 20% being singletons. Uncontrolled infection, other autoimmune disease, pregnancy or lactation barred patients from enrollment. Sequencing was carried out using blood. This receptor was obtained from a man younger than 30 with Graves' hyperthyroidism. The chain joins TRBV27 to TRBJ1-2; D not certain. CDR3 protein: CASSPRSADYGYTF. Here the CDR3 DNA reads TGTGCCAGCAGTCCACGGTCGGCGGACTATGGCTACACCTTC.